These 13 T cell receptor beta chains came from one sample sequenced in a study of tumor-infiltrating lymphocytes in primary liver carcinoma. Total RNA amounting to around 540 ng was the source from which TCR beta cDNA was made with a constant-region primer. Researchers made the TCR beta libraries by running three nested multiplex PCR rounds with slightly modified ARM-PCR. Each of the first two PCR rounds ran around 10 cycles with TRBV1-TRBV30 forward and C-beta reverse primers. TCRdb itself ran the multiplex PCR reads through MiXCR, one entry per CDR3 protein. Of roughly 100,000 distinct CDR3 sequences in the sample, roughly 80% were seen once. Total RNA and DNA came together from roughly 20-30 mg of bulk tissue without cell sorting. The sequenced material came from liver tumor tissue from sampling region 3. The subset was: tumor region T3, left-lateral pole. These TCRs come from a man in his forties or fifties with primary liver carcinoma and hepatitis B virus infection.

This clonotype was detected ten times or more. This chain links TRBV7-9 with TRBJ1-5, with 8 bases that match TRBD1. In germline, CDR1 is SEHNR, CDR2 FQNEAQ (reference sequence). The CDR3 consists of 17 residues. V lost 1 base to trimming and J lost 1 base; unmatched junction nucleotides: 6. The CDR3 loop reads CASSLGQGRASNQPQHF. The CDR3 DNA is TGTGCCAGCAGCTTAGGACAGGGGCGAGCGAGCAATCAGCCCCAGCATTTT. Together with reference TRBV7-9 and TRBJ1-5, the CDR3 gives the full variable domain: DTGVSQNPRHKITKRGQNVTFRCDPISEHNRLYWYRQTLGQGPEFLTYFQNEAQLEKSRLLSDRFSAERPKGSFSTLEIQRTEQGDSAMYLCASSLGQGRASNQPQHFGDGTRLSIL.

This clonotype was observed a handful of times. The CDR3 carries no conserved terminal phenylalanine or tryptophan, so it likely arises from a read error. The gene calls are TRBV7-9 and TRBJ2-1; a possible D gene is TRBD2 (6 bases). The CDR3 contains 16 residues. V gave up 5 bases and J gave up 5 bases, with 19 bases separating them. From germline, CDR1 is SEHNR and CDR2 FQNEAQ (reference sequence). CDR3 sequence (DNA): TGTGCCAGCAGCCCAGATGGGGGGATTAAAGACAATGAGCAGTTCTCC. Translating it yields CASSPDGGIKDNEQFS.

On this clonotype itself: One junction end disagrees with the germline gene, perhaps due to a read error. J is TRBJ2-6 and V is TRBV24-1; D possibly corresponds to TRBD1 (5 bases). The CDR3 sequence is 15 residues long. Germline loops: CDR1 KGHDR, CDR2 SFDVKD. The chain's CDR3 is CATNDYSPGANVLTF. CDR3 bases: TGTGCCACCAATGATTATAGTCCTGGGGCCAACGTCCTAACTTTC.

This clonotype was picked up a small number of times. The chain combines TRBV5-6 with TRBJ1-2, with D hard to call. The germline V gene encodes CDR1 SGHDT and CDR2 YYEEEE. The CDR3 sequence is 13 residues long. The CDR3 DNA is TGTGTCAACAGCCCCAACGGGGTAGGGGGCTACACCTTC. Amino acid sequence: CVNSPNGVGGYTF.

About this clonotype itself: One junction end disagrees with the germline gene, perhaps due to a read error. The chain joins TRBV4-1 to TRBJ2-5; no firm D call. The germline V gene has CDR1 MGHRA and CDR2 YSYEKL. This CDR3 region has 15 residues. CDR3 coding DNA: TGCCCCAGTAGCCAAGATCTGGGCTCCAGAGAGACCCAGTACTTC. Its protein is CPSSQDLGSRETQYF.

About this clonotype itself: A much more abundant neighbour one base away suggests this may be a read error. V is TRBV5-1 and J is TRBJ2-2, with 13 bases aligning to TRBD2. The germline V gene has CDR1 SGHRS and CDR2 YFSETQ. This CDR3 has 17 residues. The CDR3 loop is CAISPGTSGTNTGELFF. The CDR3 coding sequence is TGCGCCATCAGCCCCGGGACTAGCGGGACGAACACCGGGGAGCTGTTTTTT.

In its sample, this clonotype was seen a few times. A much more abundant neighbour one base away suggests this may be a read error. V usage is TRBV6-4 and J usage is TRBJ2-5; TRBD2 matches at 12 bases. V shed 11 bases and J 3 bases; nucleotides not matched to a gene: 10. The CDR3 has 15 amino acids. Germline CDR1 and CDR2: MRHNA and SNTAGT. The CDR3 protein is CAGDRTSGTEETQYF. DNA of the CDR3: TGTGCCGGTGACAGGACTAGCGGGACGGAAGAGACCCAGTACTTC.

V is TRBV11-2 and J is TRBJ1-1; D not certain. The V gene's germline CDR1 is SGHAT and CDR2 FQNNGV. The V gene lost 5 bases and the J gene lost 8 bases, with 15 bases spanning the gap. The CDR3 consists of 13 residues. Here the CDR3 DNA reads TGTGCCAGCAGCCAAGGGTTAAACAACGAAGCTTTCTTT. It encodes CASSQGLNNEAFF.

Remarks on this clonotype: At one boundary the junction diverges from the germline segment, which might be a read error. The DNA for the CDR3 is TGTGCCTGGACCCGGTCCCTAGCGGGTTATGAGCACTTCTTC. Translated: CAWTRSLAGYEHFF. The J gene is TRBJ2-1, the V gene TRBV30; TRBD2 matches at 8 bases. The CDR3 consists of 14 residues. Germline V gene data show CDR1 as GTSNPN and CDR2 as SVGIG (reference sequence).

A remark on this clonotype: The CDR3 does not close with the conserved phenylalanine or tryptophan, likely indicating a read error. The chain is built from TRBV29-1 and TRBJ2-7; tentatively, D is TRBD1 (6 bases). V lost 4 bases and J 8 bases, leaving 18 bases between the germline ends. Germline loops: CDR1 SQVTM, CDR2 ANQGSEA. CDR3 length: 13 residues. The CDR3 DNA reads TGCAGCGTTGCCCCGACAGGACTCCACAAGCAGTACATC. This sequence encodes CSVAPTGLHKQYI.

At least ten counts were recorded for this clonotype. The rearrangement uses TRBV28 and TRBJ2-7; 7 bases are a match to TRBD1. The CDR3 has 15 residues. V lost 7 bases and J lost 0; bases outside the gene matches: 9. Germline CDR1 MDHEN, CDR2 SYDVKM. CDR3 sequence: CASKRQGVPSYEQYF. In DNA form, the CDR3 reads TGTGCCAGCAAGAGACAGGGAGTACCCTCCTACGAGCAGTACTTC.

On this clonotype itself: An end of the junction differs from the germline gene, which may be a read error. The chain has TRBV29-1 and TRBJ1-2, with D hard to call. The CDR3 covers 12 residues. CDR1 is SQVTM, CDR2 ANQGSEA, per germline. The CDR3 loop is CGVPGGNYGYTF. CDR3 in DNA: TGCGGCGTACCGGGAGGAAACTATGGCTACACCTTC.

In its sample, this clonotype ranks as medium-sized (0.01 to 0.1%). The rearrangement joins TRBV5-4 to TRBJ1-2, with 9 positions matching TRBD1. Germline assignment: CDR1 SGHNT and CDR2 YYREEE (reference sequence). Trimming removed 10 bases from V and 3 bases from J; junction bases left unmatched: 10. The CDR3 has 14 residues. CDR3 DNA sequence: TGTGCCGCCAGTGGCAGACAGGGGGACTATGGCTACACCTTC. This sequence encodes CAASGRQGDYGYTF.